Shown below are 19 T cell receptor beta chains from a single sample sequenced in a study of T cell repertoires in cytomegalovirus infection. TCRdb reanalysed the reads using MiXCR and keeps one entry per CDR3 protein. The sample carries about 310,000 distinct CDR3 sequences, approximately 25% recorded once. What these receptors recognize is not known. The source was cultured PBMCs, collected from culture after CMV antigen stimulation. The receptors originated from a human donor in good health (CMV status not recorded). Some clones in this sample may be carry-over from other donors' samples.

V and J are TRBV18 and TRBJ1-1; D is possibly TRBD1 (5 bases). Trimming cost V 0 bases and J 4 bases, with 12 bases left between them. CDR3 length: 15 residues. From germline, CDR1 is KGHSH and CDR2 LQKENI. CDR3: CASSPPSGTGTEAFF. In DNA form, the CDR3 reads TGTGCCAGCTCACCACCGAGCGGGACGGGCACTGAAGCTTTCTTT.

This clonotype was seen ten or more times. The chain is built from TRBV7-2 and TRBJ2-5; perhaps TRBD2 as D (7 bases). There are 13 residues in the CDR3. V was clipped by 8 bases and J by 4 bases, with 14 bases between them. Germline assignment: CDR1 SGHTA and CDR2 FQGNSA. The chain's CDR3 is CASEKGGVETQYF. CDR3 coding DNA: TGTGCCAGCGAGAAGGGGGGGGTAGAGACCCAGTACTTC.

CDR3 protein: CASSLVGLVGGPDEQFF. The CDR3 nucleotides are TGTGCCAGCAGCTTAGTGGGGCTGGTGGGAGGGCCTGATGAGCAGTTCTTC. The chain combines TRBV7-9 with TRBJ2-1; the match to TRBD2 covers 7 bases. This CDR3 spans 17 amino acids. Germline V gene sequence: CDR1 SEHNR, CDR2 FQNEAQ (reference sequence). The junction had 14 bases not matched to a gene; V was cut back by 1 base and J by 8 bases.

The V call is TRBV19, the J call TRBJ1-6; no firm D call. The V and J ends lost 9 bases and 5 bases respectively, with 11 bases between them. Germline V gene data show CDR1 as LNHDA and CDR2 as SQIVND (reference sequence). This CDR3 is built from 13 residues. The CDR3 spells CASSDTHNSPLHF. CDR3 DNA sequence: TGTGCCAGCTCCGACACCCATAATTCACCCCTCCACTTT.

The chain employs TRBV27 and TRBJ1-1; 7 nucleotides agree with TRBD1. Trimming removed 2 bases from V and 1 base from J; junction bases left unmatched: 4. Germline V lookup: CDR1 MNHEY, CDR2 SMNVEV (reference sequence). The CDR3 sequence is 15 residues long. Here the CDR3 reads CASSLEGAGNTEAFF. The DNA for the CDR3 is TGTGCCAGCAGTTTAGAGGGGGCAGGGAACACTGAAGCTTTCTTT.

The chain links TRBV6-2 or TRBV6-3 to TRBJ2-4; D call uncertain. From germline, CDR1 is MNHEY and CDR2 SVGEGT. This CDR3 spans 16 amino acids. V dropped 2 bases and J dropped 7 bases, with 18 bases sitting between them. CDR3 region: CASSYSAEPSGNIQYF. DNA of the CDR3: TGTGCCAGCAGTTACAGCGCCGAACCTTCCGGGAACATTCAGTACTTC.

The rearrangement links TRBV12-3 or TRBV12-4 to TRBJ1-2, with 9 bases identical to TRBD1. Trimming at V came to 5 bases and at J to 0 bases, leaving 19 bases not matched to a gene. This CDR3 region has 20 residues. CDR3 bases: TGTGCCAGCAGTCTTGGGACAGGGCCTTTTCATGCTCGTCCTAACTATGGCTACACCTTC. This translates into CASSLGTGPFHARPNYGYTF.

Note on this clonotype: A read error may produce the germline difference seen at one junction end. The genes are TRBV5-5 and TRBJ1-3; the match to TRBD1 covers 7 bases. Germline CDR1 SGHKS, CDR2 YYEKEE (reference sequence). CDR3 size: 14 residues. CDR3 sequence: CASSFGTEALHVNF. CDR3 in DNA: TGTGCCAGCAGCTTCGGGACAGAGGCCCTCCATGTAAATTTT.

This chain joins TRBV10-3 and TRBJ2-5; 9 bases match TRBD2. Germline V gives CDR1 ENHRY, CDR2 SYGVKD. The CDR3 length is 16 residues. V dropped 3 bases and J dropped 5; count of bases not matched to a gene: 10. The CDR3 DNA reads TGTGCCATCAGTGAAGGAGCGGGAGGCTGGACGGAGACCCAGTACTTC. Amino acid sequence: CAISEGAGGWTETQYF.

This clonotype was counted a few times. The V call is TRBV7-9, the J call TRBJ2-1, with D possibly matching TRBD2 (6 bases). With 5 bases removed from V and 6 bases from J, the gap between germline ends came to 17 bases. In germline, CDR1 is SEHNR, CDR2 FQNEAQ (reference sequence). The length of the CDR3 is 15 residues. The CDR3 DNA sequence: TGTGCCAGCAGCCCCCGGGGGACTGCCGTCAATGAGCAGTTCTTC. Its translation: CASSPRGTAVNEQFF.

The V and J genes are TRBV12-3 or TRBV12-4 and TRBJ1-4, with D perhaps TRBD1 (5 bases). V was pared by 5 bases and J by 7 bases, with 11 bases between. The CDR3 sequence is 13 residues long. DNA of the CDR3: TGTGCCAGCAGTCAGGGCTTCGGTGAAAAACTGTTTTTT. This gives the protein CASSQGFGEKLFF.

The rearrangement joins TRBV6-6 to TRBJ2-5, with 12 nucleotides matching TRBD2. With 8 bases clipped from V and 9 bases from J, the junction kept 19 bases outside the gene matches. CDR3 length: 17 residues. The V gene's germline CDR1 is MNHNY and CDR2 SVGAGI (reference sequence). Here the CDR3 DNA reads TGTGCCAGCGGTTCCCACTCCGGACTAGCGGGACCCTGGGCCCAGTACTTC. As protein: CASGSHSGLAGPWAQYF.

This clonotype was found a few times. The V call is TRBV5-8, the J call TRBJ1-5; D may be TRBD1 (6 bases). The CDR3 runs to 20 residues. Germline CDR1 reads SGHTS; CDR2 reads YDEGEE. V was pared by 0 bases and J by 1 base, with 23 bases between. The CDR3 DNA reads TGTGCCAGCAGCTTGGCCGGGTTTCAGTGGGGGCTGTCCAGCAATCAGCCCCAGCATTTT. This encodes CASSLAGFQWGLSSNQPQHF. The whole variable domain, filled in from reference TRBV5-8 and TRBJ1-5, reads EAGVTQSPTHLIKTRGQQATLRCSPISGHTSVYWYQQALGLGLQFLLWYDEGEERNRGNFPPRFSGRQFPNYSSELNVNALELEDSALYLCASSLAGFQWGLSSNQPQHFGDGTRLSIL.

The rearrangement links TRBV11-2 to TRBJ1-2; D not certain. This CDR3 region has 13 residues. Trimming took off 3 bases at V and 6 bases at J, with 11 bases between the two ends. Per the germline V gene, CDR1 is SGHAT and CDR2 is FQNNGV. This CDR3 is CASSFNPLDGYTF. The CDR3 DNA follows: TGTGCCAGCAGCTTTAACCCTCTGGATGGCTACACCTTC. The full variable domain, completed using reference TRBV11-2 and TRBJ1-2, is EAGVAQSPRYKIIEKRQSVAFWCNPISGHATLYWYQQILGQGPKLLIQFQNNGVVDDSQLPKDRFSAERLKGVDSTLKIQPAKLEDSAVYLCASSFNPLDGYTFGSGTRLTVV.

CDR3 sequence (DNA): TGCAGCGTTGAAATCCCCCGTAACTATGGCTACACCTTC. This encodes CSVEIPRNYGYTF. J is TRBJ1-2 and V is TRBV29-1; D remains ambiguous. Germline V lookup: CDR1 SQVTM, CDR2 ANQGSEA. The CDR3 covers 13 residues. With 2 bases removed from V and 1 base from J, the gap between germline ends came to 8 bases.

The chain recombines TRBV30 with TRBJ1-5, with TRBD1 identical over 8 bases. Per germline, CDR1 GTSNPN and CDR2 SVGIG (reference sequence). J gave up 7 bases and V 1 base, and 3 bases lay outside the gene matches. This CDR3 comprises 13 residues. CDR3 DNA: TGTGCCTGGAGTGGACAGGGGCTCCAGCCCCAGCATTTT. This gives the protein CAWSGQGLQPQHF. The complete variable domain, with remaining parts taken from reference TRBV30 and TRBJ1-5, reads SQTIHQWPATLVQPVGSPLSLECTVEGTSNPNLYWYRQAAGRGLQLLFYSVGIGQISSEVPQNLSASRPQDRQFILSSKKLLLSDSGFYLCAWSGQGLQPQHFGDGTRLSIL.

This rearrangement joins TRBV19 to TRBJ1-2; TRBD1 agrees at 7 bases. The CDR3 consists of 11 residues. Germline V gene data show CDR1 as LNHDA and CDR2 as SQIVND (reference sequence). V lost 10 bases, J lost 6 bases, and 5 bases stayed unmatched. The CDR3 here is CATPTGHGYTF. DNA for the CDR3: TGTGCCACCCCGACAGGGCATGGCTACACCTTC.

This clonotype was recorded at least ten times. This chain uses TRBV6-1 with TRBJ2-4, with 7 bases identical to TRBD1. Germline CDR1 and CDR2: MNHNS and SASEGT. V trimming: 4 bases; J trimming: 0 bases; junction bases outside the gene matches: 15. The CDR3 spans 19 residues. CDR3 DNA: TGTGCCAGCAGTGGAGGGGGCCTCAGGCAACGGTTAGCCAAAAACATTCAGTACTTC. This codes for CASSGGGLRQRLAKNIQYF.

The chain has TRBV5-1 and TRBJ2-1, with 12 positions matching TRBD2. CDR3 size: 17 residues. Germline V lookup: CDR1 SGHRS, CDR2 YFSETQ. After removal of 7 bases from V and 0 bases from J, the junction contained 8 bases not matched to a gene. Written as DNA, the CDR3 is TGCGCCAGCTGCCGGGGGACTAGCGGGCCCTCCTACAATGAGCAGTTCTTC. Translating it yields CASCRGTSGPSYNEQFF.